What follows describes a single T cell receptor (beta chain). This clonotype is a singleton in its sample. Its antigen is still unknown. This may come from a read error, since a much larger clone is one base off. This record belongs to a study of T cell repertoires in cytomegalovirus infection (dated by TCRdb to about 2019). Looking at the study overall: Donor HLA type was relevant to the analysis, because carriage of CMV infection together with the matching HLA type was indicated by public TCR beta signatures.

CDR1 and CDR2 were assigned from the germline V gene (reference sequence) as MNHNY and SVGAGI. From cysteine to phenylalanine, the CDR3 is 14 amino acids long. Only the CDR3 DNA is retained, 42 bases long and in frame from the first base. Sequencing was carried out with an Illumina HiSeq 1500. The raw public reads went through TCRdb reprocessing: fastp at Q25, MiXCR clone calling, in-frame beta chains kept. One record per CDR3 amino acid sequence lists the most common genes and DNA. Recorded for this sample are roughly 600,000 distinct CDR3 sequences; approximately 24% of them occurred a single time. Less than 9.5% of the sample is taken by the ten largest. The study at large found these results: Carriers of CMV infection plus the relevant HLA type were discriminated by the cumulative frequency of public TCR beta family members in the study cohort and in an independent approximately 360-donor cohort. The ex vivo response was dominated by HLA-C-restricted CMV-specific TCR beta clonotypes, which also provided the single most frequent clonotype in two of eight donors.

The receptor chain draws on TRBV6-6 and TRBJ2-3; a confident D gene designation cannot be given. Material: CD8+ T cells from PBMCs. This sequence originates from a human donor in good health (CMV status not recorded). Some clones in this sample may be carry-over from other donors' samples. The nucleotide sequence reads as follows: TGTGCCAGCAGTCCCGGGCCCCTCACAAATACGCAGTATTTT. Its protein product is CASSPGPLTNTQYF.